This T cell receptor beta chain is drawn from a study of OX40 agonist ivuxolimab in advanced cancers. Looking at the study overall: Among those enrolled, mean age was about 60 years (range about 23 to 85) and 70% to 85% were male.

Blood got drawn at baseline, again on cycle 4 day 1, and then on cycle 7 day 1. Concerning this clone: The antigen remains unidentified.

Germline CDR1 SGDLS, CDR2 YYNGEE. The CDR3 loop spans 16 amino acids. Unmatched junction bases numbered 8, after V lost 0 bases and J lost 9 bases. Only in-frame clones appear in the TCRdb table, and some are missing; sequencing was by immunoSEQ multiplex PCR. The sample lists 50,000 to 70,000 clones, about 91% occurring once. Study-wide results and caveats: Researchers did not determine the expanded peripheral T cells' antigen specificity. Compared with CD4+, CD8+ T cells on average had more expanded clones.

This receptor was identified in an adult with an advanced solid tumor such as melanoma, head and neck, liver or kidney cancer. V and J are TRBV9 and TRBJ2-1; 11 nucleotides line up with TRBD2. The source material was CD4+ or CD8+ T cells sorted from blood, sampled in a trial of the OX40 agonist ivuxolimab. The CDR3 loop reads CASSVGGSGRAGEQFF. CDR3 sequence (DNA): TGTGCCAGCAGCGTAGGAGGTAGCGGGAGGGCCGGTGAGCAGTTCTTC.